The present T cell receptor (beta chain) was sequenced within a study of beta chain features in type 1 diabetes. Study background: On cell yields, gender and age, patients and healthy donors were similar.

Every bit of the isolated RNA underwent reverse transcription, so sequencing read expressed TCRB transcripts. Generated by immunoSEQ multiplex PCR, the TCRdb table keeps only in-frame clones and is missing some. Seen here are some 220,000 clones, around 9.9% observed once, and the top ten hold approximately 1.3%. Notes on the study in general: Shorter templates might be favored by PCR, equally in patients and controls. TCRB CDR3 length was moderately but significantly reduced in all four CD4+ subsets of Type 1 diabetes patients.

All of the sorted populations showed purity greater than 98%. This clone occurred a few times. Its specificity is unknown. The CDR3 is made up of 15 amino acids. The germline V gene has CDR1 SGHAT and CDR2 FQNNGV. Trimming left V 1 base short and J 7 bases short, with 16 bases between. This clonotype was sampled from a man younger than 35 in good health. Sample: central memory CD4+ T cells from blood. This chain links TRBV11-2 with TRBJ2-5; no clear D. The CDR3 here is CASSLVGYQDGTQYF. The CDR3 region has the DNA TGTGCCAGCAGCTTAGTGGGCTACCAAGACGGGACCCAGTACTTC.